The rows below give T cell receptor beta chains drawn from one sample of a study of T cells after yellow fever vaccination. Via MiXCR, TCRdb re-called the 5' RACE reads, giving one row per CDR3 protein. The table shows fewer than 450,000 distinct CDR3 sequences, with approximately 10% occurring only once. The sequences come from PBMCs, collected on the day of the first yellow fever vaccination. The receptor source for this set is a man younger than 35 who received the YFV17D yellow fever vaccine. Each CDR3 is given without its conserved first and last residue. Each record gives: V gene, J gene, CDR3 protein.

TRBV28,TRBJ2-4,ASSQADRAKNIQY
TRBV27,TRBJ2-3,ASINTFLGLVTDTQY
TRBV27,TRBJ2-5,ASSFKGVETQY
TRBV7-6,TRBJ2-5,ASSWRQGGKETQY
TRBV27,TRBJ2-7,ASSLRFQGYDQY
TRBV6-5,TRBJ2-2,ASSYVAGGPSGELF
TRBV14,TRBJ2-1,ASSQGLSGAYNEQF
TRBV27,TRBJ1-5,ASSLTPFGNQPQH
TRBV19,TRBJ2-7,ASSAGLASEQY
TRBV10-1,TRBJ1-2,ASSENGNYGYT
TRBV5-1,TRBJ2-3,ASSFFSSGTDTQY
TRBV5-4,TRBJ2-2,ASSWKPSSGGMGTGELF
TRBV7-6,TRBJ1-2,ASSLEAGQDYGYT
TRBV5-1,TRBJ2-2,ASSSRDRGPRGTGELF
TRBV7-2,TRBJ1-6,ASSSTGGRNNSPLH
TRBV4-3,TRBJ1-4,ASSQDRQVLNEKLF
TRBV5-6,TRBJ1-6,ASSARGSNSPLH
TRBV19,TRBJ2-6,ASSIWVYTGYGANVLT
TRBV29-1,TRBJ1-1,SVGWEMNTEAF
TRBV7-2,TRBJ2-3,ASLGASGGTDTQY
TRBV12-3/TRBV12-4,TRBJ2-3,ASSLLAEVLNTQY
TRBV5-1,TRBJ2-3,ASSLQGAATDTQY
TRBV7-2,TRBJ1-4,ASSPLRRINEKLF
TRBV4-1,TRBJ1-4,ASSQEPATNEKLF
TRBV14,TRBJ1-6,ASRKGMGNSPLH
TRBV11-2,TRBJ2-2,ASSRATSGGPRSPGELF
TRBV12-3/TRBV12-4,TRBJ2-6,ASSLGPVSGANVLT
TRBV6-1,TRBJ1-4,ASSKTASGEKLF
TRBV4-3,TRBJ1-5,ASSQATGNQPQH
TRBV24-1,TRBJ2-3,ATGTGEPDTQY
TRBV12-5,TRBJ2-5,ASGLVQGVPGTQY
TRBV4-3,TRBJ2-1,ASSPRLDFSYNEQF
TRBV7-9,TRBJ2-3,ASSLGLVGQTQY
TRBV5-1,TRBJ2-1,ASSLDLTGSSYNEQF
TRBV6-5,TRBJ2-7,ASSYSSWGVPIEEQY
TRBV20-1,TRBJ2-7,SAPQPGPPSSEQY
TRBV7-3,TRBJ1-1,ASSRNGGMGTEAF
TRBV7-2,TRBJ2-5,ASSPGLTQY
TRBV20-1,TRBJ2-1,SARDGRGGSYNEQF
TRBV13,TRBJ2-4,ASSLRGGDIQY
TRBV19,TRBJ2-7,ASTRGQGATYEQY
TRBV28,TRBJ2-5,ASSFGGSNQETQY
TRBV6-2/TRBV6-3,TRBJ1-2,ASRTGTYGYT